This T cell receptor (beta chain) comes out of a study of identifying expanded T cells in peripheral blood. Study-wide results and limits: Two-week clone count variance significantly increased as total template count grew. Technical replicates showed around 1.3 changed clones; two weeks about 16; four weeks 19.

No infections or other immune events were documented during collection. This CDR3 comprises 16 residues. V lost 0 bases and J lost 4, with 12 bases in between. Germline V CDR1 and CDR2: LGHNA, YSLEER. This clone was seen only a few times. The antigen remains unidentified. Measured with immunoSEQ multiplex PCR; TCRdb has only the in-frame clones, and not every one. Of about 90,000 clones in the sample, approximately 81% are singletons; the top ten hold 3.5% to 5%. Material: blood. The TCR was taken from a person aged 18 to 70 in good health. J is TRBJ1-4 and V is TRBV4-3; TRBD1 might be the D (6 bases). The DNA for the CDR3 is TGCGCCAGCAGCCAAGATCGGGCAGGGGTTAATGAAAAACTGTTTTTT. Its translation: CASSQDRAGVNEKLFF.